Listed below are T cell receptor beta chains from one sample, sequenced in a study of molecular identifiers for immune sequencing clone quantification. TCRdb processed the PCR reads anew with MiXCR; each CDR3 protein has one entry. The data contain a few hundred thousand distinct CDR3 sequences, under 30% of them singletons. The material sequenced was naive CD8+ T cells from blood, with Jurkat cell RNA spiked in. All receptors derive from a human donor in good health. Some libraries in this study had Jurkat cell RNA spiked in. Both conserved end residues are part of each CDR3. The D gene is left open where the match is weak. Size tells how often a clone was seen (once, few, many) or the class of an expanded clone, and some rows leave it out.

>TRBV6-6|-|-|TRBJ1-1
TGTGCCAGCAGGGGCCCCCCTGGGGACACTGTAGCTTTCTTT
CASRGPPGDTVAFF
>TRBV4-3|-|-|TRBJ2-2
TGCGCCAGCAGCCATCTAGCTTGGGGTTTAGCCGGGGAGCTGTTTTTT
CASSHLAWGLAGELFF
>TRBV6-2/TRBV6-3|TRBD2|few|TRBJ2-3
TGTGCCAGCAGTTATACTAGCGCCGTCACAGATACGCAGTATTTT
CASSYTSAVTDTQYF
>TRBV12-3/TRBV12-4|-|many|TRBJ2-6
TGTGCCAGCAAATTCGGACAGAGAGCCTCTGGTGCCAACGTCCTGACTTTC
CASKFGQRASGANVLTF
>TRBV7-6|TRBD2|many|TRBJ2-3
TGTGCCAGCAGCCCTAGCGGGGGTAGCACAGATACGCAGTATTTT
CASSPSGGSTDTQYF
>TRBV7-7|-|many|TRBJ2-6
TGTGCTAGCAGCTTTTGTCCAGGGAACGCTGGGGCCAACGTCCTGACTTTC
CASSFCPGNAGANVLTF
>TRBV3-1|-|few|TRBJ2-3
TGTGCCAGCAGCTTAGTACGAGGGGGGGCCGCAGATACGCAGTATTTT
CASSLVRGGAADTQYF
>TRBV27|-|few|TRBJ2-3
TGTGCCAGCAGCCTTTATGGTACGCAGTATTTT
CASSLYGTQYF
>TRBV3-1|-|-|TRBJ2-7
TGTGCCAGCAGCCACCCGGGACTCAGCTCCTACGAGCAGTACTTC
CASSHPGLSSYEQYF
>TRBV12-3/TRBV12-4|-|many|TRBJ2-3
TGTGCCAGCAGTGCTACAGGGTTTCCGCAGTATTTT
CASSATGFPQYF
>TRBV15|TRBD1|-|TRBJ1-6
TGTGCCACCAGCAGAGGGCCAGGGGGAGATTCACCCCTCCACTTT
CATSRGPGGDSPLHF
>TRBV28|-|few|TRBJ1-1
TGTGCCAGCAGTTTTCGACCGAACACTGAAGCTTTCTTT
CASSFRPNTEAFF
>TRBV5-1|-|many|TRBJ2-7
TGCGCCAGCAGCTTACAGGGTTCAGGCGAGCAGTACTTC
CASSLQGSGEQYF
>TRBV12-3/TRBV12-4|TRBD2|few|TRBJ2-1
TGTGCCAGCAGTTACATCGAAGGACTAGCGGGAGTTTGGAAGGGTTACAATGAGCAGTTCTTC
CASSYIEGLAGVWKGYNEQFF
>TRBV6-6|-|-|TRBJ2-7
TGTGCCAGCAGTTACTCTTATGCGGCTAGCAACGAGCAGTACTTC
CASSYSYAASNEQYF
>TRBV5-1|-|many|TRBJ1-2
TGCGCCAGCAGCTTGGGTCCCGAGAACTATGGCTACACCTTC
CASSLGPENYGYTF
>TRBV7-9|TRBD1|few|TRBJ2-5
TGTGCCAGCAGCTCTCCGGGACAGGGGCGCGAGACCCAGTACTTC
CASSSPGQGRETQYF
>TRBV11-2|-|-|TRBJ2-1
TGTGCCAGCAGCCCCTTCCCCGCCAGCCTCCCCAATGAGCAGTTCTTC
CASSPFPASLPNEQFF
>TRBV19|-|-|TRBJ2-3
TGTGCCAGTAGTATGTTGCTGCGGACGAGCAACACAGATACGCAGTATTTT
CASSMLLRTSNTDTQYF
>TRBV9|TRBD1|few|TRBJ2-7
TGTGCCAGCAGCGAAGGACAGGGGCCGGCCTACGAGCAGTACTTC
CASSEGQGPAYEQYF
>TRBV27|-|few|TRBJ1-5
TGTGCCAGCAGTAAAGGGGGGGGCAGGCAGCCCCAGCATTTT
CASSKGGGRQPQHF
>TRBV5-1|TRBD2|few|TRBJ2-2
TGCGCCAGCAGCCTTCCAACTAGCGGGGGACCCAACACCGGGGAGCTGTTTTTT
CASSLPTSGGPNTGELFF
>TRBV6-5|-|many|TRBJ2-7
TGTGCCAGCAGTTACGAGGAGGGCGGCCGCGAGCAGTACTTC
CASSYEEGGREQYF
>TRBV7-2|TRBD2|-|TRBJ2-7
TGTGCCAGCAGCTTGGGGGCGGGAGGTATGGACGAGCAGTACTTC
CASSLGAGGMDEQYF
>TRBV19|-|-|TRBJ1-5
TGTGCCAGTAGTATAGGAACCAGGGCGAGCAATCAGCCCCAGCATTTT
CASSIGTRASNQPQHF
>TRBV12-3/TRBV12-4|-|few|TRBJ2-6
TGTGCCAGCAGTCCCTACAGGGTGTCTGGGGCCAACGTCCTGACTTTC
CASSPYRVSGANVLTF
>TRBV7-9|-|many|TRBJ1-4
TGTGCCAGCAGCTGGCAAGGGGCTACAACTAATGAAAAACTGTTTTTT
CASSWQGATTNEKLFF